What follows are 32 T cell receptor beta chains derived from one specimen sequenced in a study of OX40 agonist ivuxolimab in advanced cancers. Profiled with immunoSEQ multiplex PCR; TCRdb holds only in-frame clones, not every one. The sample yields 76,000 or so clones, around nine tenths seen once. The sample was CD4+ or CD8+ T cells sorted from blood, taken in a trial of the OX40 agonist ivuxolimab. These receptors all come from an adult with an advanced solid tumor such as melanoma, head and neck, liver or kidney cancer.

This clone has a single count. This chain links TRBV7-8 with TRBJ1-3; D is undetermined. V was shortened by 3 bases and J by 8 bases, with 11 bases between the two germline ends. The CDR3 runs to 13 residues. Germline V gene lookup returns CDR1 SGHVS and CDR2 FQNEAQ. CDR3 bases: TGTGCCAGCAGCTTCGATCGACAAGACACCATATATTTT. Its protein is CASSFDRQDTIYF.

The chain combines TRBV10-3 with TRBJ2-1; 11 nucleotides agree with TRBD1. From germline, CDR1 is ENHRY and CDR2 SYGVKD. V lost 8 bases and J lost 7; bases outside the gene matches: 7. The CDR3 runs 14 residues. The CDR3 DNA reads as TGTGCCATCCGAGGACAGGGGGCATGGAATGAGCAGTTCTTC. Encoded protein: CAIRGQGAWNEQFF.

This rearrangement joins TRBV5-5 to TRBJ2-1; 12 bases fit TRBD2. J was trimmed by 8 bases and V by 3 bases; bases with no gene match: 12. There are 17 residues in the CDR3. The V gene's germline CDR1 is SGHKS and CDR2 YYEKEE (reference sequence). CDR3: CASSSPPGLAGSHEQFF. For the CDR3, the DNA is TGTGCCAGCAGCTCTCCGCCTGGACTAGCGGGAAGCCATGAGCAGTTCTTC.

The gene calls are TRBV29-1 and TRBJ1-4; 8 bases are a match to TRBD1. The CDR3 spans 13 residues. The germline V gene has CDR1 SQVTM and CDR2 ANQGSEA. After removal of 4 bases from V and 7 bases from J, the junction contained 5 bases not matched to a gene. In DNA, the CDR3 is TGCAGCGTTGTAGCGACAGGGGCTGAAAAACTGTTTTTT. It codes for CSVVATGAEKLFF.

The rearrangement links TRBV19 to TRBJ2-1; weak D call: TRBD1 (7 bases). V was clipped by 1 base and J by 8 bases, with 9 bases between them. The CDR3 loop spans 13 amino acids. Germline loops: CDR1 LNHDA, CDR2 SQIVND (reference sequence). The CDR3 here is CASSIGRGDEQFF. Written as DNA, the CDR3 is TGTGCCAGTAGTATAGGCAGGGGGGATGAGCAGTTCTTC. Using reference TRBV19 and TRBJ2-1 for the parts outside the CDR3, the full variable domain is DGGITQSPKYLFRKEGQNVTLSCEQNLNHDAMYWYRQDPGQGLRLIYYSQIVNDFQKGDIAEGYSVSREKKESFPLTVTSAQKNPTAFYLCASSIGRGDEQFFGPGTRLTVL.

V is TRBV19 and J is TRBJ1-4; perhaps TRBD1 as D (5 bases). CDR1 is LNHDA and CDR2 is SQIVND in the germline V gene (reference sequence). This CDR3 has 15 residues. V lost 6 bases and J lost 8, with 19 bases in between. CDR3 DNA sequence: TGTGCCAGTAGGGCCGGGGACGGAAGGGGAGAAAAACTGTTTTTT. Amino acids: CASRAGDGRGEKLFF.

This clone has only a few counts. This chain connects TRBV5-1 to TRBJ2-7; TRBD1 might be the D (5 bases). The CDR3 is 13 residues long. CDR1 and CDR2 (germline): SGHRS, YFSETQ. The V end lost 5 bases, the J end lost 4 bases, and 13 bases lay between the germline ends. CDR3 nucleotides: TGCGCCAGCAGGTCACAGGCTAGGTACGAGCAGTACTTC. Its translation is CASRSQARYEQYF. Full variable domain (remainder filled in from reference TRBV5-1 and TRBJ2-7): KAGVTQTPRYLIKTRGQQVTLSCSPISGHRSVSWYQQTPGQGLQFLFEYFSETQRNKGNFPGRFSGRQFSNSRSEMNVSTLELGDSALYLCASRSQARYEQYFGPGTRLTVT.

The rearrangement joins TRBV19 to TRBJ2-1; 7 nucleotides line up with TRBD2. The CDR3 has 15 amino acids. The V and J ends lost 3 bases and 8 bases, in that order; junction bases with no gene match: 10. Germline V CDR1 and CDR2: LNHDA, SQIVND (reference sequence). Here the CDR3 reads CASSMGGSPGDEQFF. The CDR3 DNA reads TGTGCCAGTAGTATGGGCGGGAGCCCGGGAGATGAGCAGTTCTTC. Looking up the rest from reference TRBV19 and TRBJ2-1 gives the full variable domain: DGGITQSPKYLFRKEGQNVTLSCEQNLNHDAMYWYRQDPGQGLRLIYYSQIVNDFQKGDIAEGYSVSREKKESFPLTVTSAQKNPTAFYLCASSMGGSPGDEQFFGPGTRLTVL.

V is TRBV2 and J is TRBJ2-1; possible D gene TRBD1, 5 bases. The germline V and J ends were trimmed by 5 bases and 2 bases, with 13 bases remaining between them. The CDR3 is 15 residues long. Germline values: CDR1 SNHLY, CDR2 FYNNEI. The CDR3 is CASSLDRSPYNEQFF. The CDR3 DNA sequence: TGTGCCAGCAGTCTCGACAGAAGCCCCTACAATGAGCAGTTCTTC.

The chain carries TRBV5-1 and TRBJ1-4; 8 nucleotides match TRBD1. Germline CDR1 SGHRS, CDR2 YFSETQ. The ends lost 6 bases at V and 4 bases at J; junction bases unmatched: 5. The CDR3 covers 14 residues. The CDR3 region is CASTPGGVNEKLFF. DNA of the CDR3: TGCGCCAGCACCCCAGGGGGCGTTAATGAAAAACTGTTTTTT. The full variable domain, rest sourced from reference TRBV5-1 and TRBJ1-4, is KAGVTQTPRYLIKTRGQQVTLSCSPISGHRSVSWYQQTPGQGLQFLFEYFSETQRNKGNFPGRFSGRQFSNSRSEMNVSTLELGDSALYLCASTPGGVNEKLFFGSGTQLSVL.

CDR3 residues: CASSRAVKRAGELFF. The CDR3 DNA follows: TGTGCCAGCAGCCGGGCGGTGAAGCGGGCCGGGGAGCTGTTTTTT. V and J are TRBV14 and TRBJ2-2, with D tentatively TRBD2 (6 bases). Germline CDR1 is SGHDN and CDR2 is FVKESK. V dropped 4 bases and J dropped 6 bases, with 15 bases sitting between them. CDR3 size: 15 residues. The complete variable domain, with remaining parts taken from reference TRBV14 and TRBJ2-2, reads EAGVTQFPSHSVIEKGQTVTLRCDPISGHDNLYWYRRVMGKEIKFLLHFVKESKQDESGMPNNRFLAERTGGTYSTLKVQPAELEDSGVYFCASSRAVKRAGELFFGEGSRLTVL.

This rearrangement joins TRBV7-6 to TRBJ2-1; D is unclear. This CDR3 is 10 amino acids long. The V and J ends lost 4 bases and 5 bases respectively, with 0 bases between them. Germline V CDR1 and CDR2: SGHVS, FNYEAQ. The CDR3 spells CASSYNEQFF. The CDR3 DNA is TGTGCCAGCAGCTACAATGAGCAGTTCTTC.

The chain couples TRBV5-4 to TRBJ1-4; 7 nucleotides agree with TRBD1. Germline V gives CDR1 SGHNT, CDR2 YYREEE (reference sequence). Trimming cost V 3 bases and J 3 bases; bases outside gene matches: 8. The CDR3 runs to 16 residues. CDR3 bases: TGTGCCAGCAGCTGGGGGGACAGAAGGGCTAATGAAAAACTGTTTTTT. Translation: CASSWGDRRANEKLFF.

Comments on this clone: Different DNA sequences within this sample yield the same CDR3. This sequence joins TRBV29-1 and TRBJ2-7; TRBD2 matches 12 bases. Trimming cost V 4 bases and J 2 bases; bases outside gene matches: 0. CDR3 size: 13 residues. Germline CDR1 and CDR2: SQVTM and ANQGSEA. The CDR3 loop reads CSVGLAGAYEQYF. In DNA form, the CDR3 reads TGCAGCGTTGGACTAGCGGGAGCCTACGAGCAGTACTTC.

This sequence joins TRBV6-1 and TRBJ2-6; unclear D gene. Trimming took 4 bases from V and 0 from J, leaving 10 bases between them. The V gene's germline CDR1 is MNHNS and CDR2 SASEGT. The CDR3 is 16 residues long. The CDR3 sequence: CASSVTSSSGANVLTF. CDR3 sequence (DNA): TGTGCCAGCAGTGTGACATCGTCCTCTGGGGCCAACGTCCTGACTTTC.

This clone was seen only once. The chain couples TRBV4-2 to TRBJ2-7; D is unresolved. This CDR3 is built from 15 residues. Germline CDR1 is LGHNA and CDR2 is YNFKEQ. Trimming removed 5 bases from V and 0 bases from J, with 14 bases in between. The CDR3 nucleotides read TGTGCCAGCAGCTCCCCTAAATTGAGCTCCTACGAGCAGTACTTC. It encodes CASSSPKLSSYEQYF.

This chain uses TRBV6-1 with TRBJ2-1; TRBD1 aligns across 7 bases. The germline gives CDR1 MNHNS, CDR2 SASEGT. The junction had 12 bases not matched to a gene; V was cut back by 7 bases and J by 6 bases. The CDR3 is 15 residues long. The CDR3 loop is CASTPIQGVGNEQFF. The DNA for the CDR3 is TGTGCCAGCACCCCTATCCAGGGGGTAGGCAATGAGCAGTTCTTC.

The chain is built from TRBV2 and TRBJ1-4, with 9 bases identical to TRBD1. From germline, CDR1 is SNHLY and CDR2 FYNNEI. CDR3 length: 17 residues. V lost 5 bases and J lost 1; bases outside the gene matches: 8. The CDR3 nucleotides are TGTGCCAGCAGTTATACGGGACAGGGAGGAACTAATGAAAAACTGTTTTTT. Amino acids: CASSYTGQGGTNEKLFF.

The V and J genes are TRBV10-1 and TRBJ2-3; no clear D. CDR3 length: 13 amino acids. The germline CDR1 and CDR2 sequences are WNHNN and SYGVQD (reference sequence). V lost 4 bases to trimming and J lost 4 bases, with 9 bases between them. This chain's CDR3 is CASSVLLADTQYF. As DNA, the CDR3 is TGCGCCAGCAGTGTCTTATTGGCAGATACGCAGTATTTT.

The chain carries TRBV11-2 and TRBJ2-1; 11 bases line up with TRBD2. The germline V gene encodes CDR1 SGHAT and CDR2 FQNNGV. The CDR3 length is 16 residues. The ends lost 2 bases at V and 6 bases at J; junction bases unmatched: 6. CDR3 region: CASSLLLLAGANEQFF. As DNA, the CDR3 is TGTGCCAGCAGCTTATTATTACTAGCGGGAGCCAATGAGCAGTTCTTC. The full variable domain, rest sourced from reference TRBV11-2 and TRBJ2-1, is EAGVAQSPRYKIIEKRQSVAFWCNPISGHATLYWYQQILGQGPKLLIQFQNNGVVDDSQLPKDRFSAERLKGVDSTLKIQPAKLEDSAVYLCASSLLLLAGANEQFFGPGTRLTVL.

The V gene is TRBV11-2, the J gene TRBJ2-1, with D perhaps matching TRBD2 (6 bases). This CDR3 region has 14 residues. V was trimmed by 2 bases and J by 7 bases, leaving 12 bases between them. Looked up from germline, CDR1 is SGHAT and CDR2 is FQNNGV. The CDR3 DNA follows: TGTGCCAGCAGCTTAAGTCTAAGCGGGAATGAGCAGTTCTTC. Protein product: CASSLSLSGNEQFF.

The chain uses TRBV29-1 and TRBJ2-5; 9 bases agree with TRBD1. V was pared by 6 bases and J by 2 bases, with 4 bases of the junction left unmatched. Germline CDR1 SQVTM, CDR2 ANQGSEA. This CDR3 region has 13 residues. CDR3 sequence: CSVRGTGQETQYF. The CDR3 DNA reads TGCAGCGTCCGAGGGACAGGGCAAGAGACCCAGTACTTC.

This clone showed up just a few times. The genes are TRBV18 and TRBJ2-2, with 7 positions matching TRBD1. The CDR3 extends over 15 amino acids. Per the germline V gene, CDR1 is KGHSH and CDR2 is LQKENI. The ends lost 5 bases at V and 3 bases at J; junction bases unmatched: 6. CDR3 DNA: TGTGCCAGCTCAGTCACAGGGGAACACACCGGGGAGCTGTTTTTT. Translation: CASSVTGEHTGELFF.

Points on this clone: One end of the junction varies from germline; a read error may be responsible. The chain recombines TRBV7-7 with TRBJ1-1; TRBD1 might be the D (6 bases). In germline, CDR1 is SSHAT, CDR2 FNYEAQ (reference sequence). The CDR3 length is 13 residues. The CDR3 loop reads CASSLKQGTEAFF. The CDR3 DNA follows: TGTGCTAGCAGCTTAAAACAGGGCACTGAAGCTTTCTTT.

This chain uses TRBV4-2 with TRBJ1-2; D remains unclear. The V end lost 0 bases, the J end lost 8 bases, and 13 bases lay between the germline ends. From germline, CDR1 is LGHNA and CDR2 YNFKEQ. The CDR3 is 14 amino acids. CDR3 coding DNA: TGTGCCAGCAGCCAAGATAGGGCGAACGGCGGCTACACCTTC. Its translation: CASSQDRANGGYTF.

This chain links TRBV15 with TRBJ2-1, with D possibly being TRBD1 or TRBD2 (7 bases each). Per germline, CDR1 LNHNV and CDR2 YYDKDF (reference sequence). This CDR3 is built from 16 residues. V was shortened by 0 bases and J by 7 bases, with 16 bases between the two germline ends. The CDR3 DNA reads TGTGCCACCAGCAGAGATTTGGCAGGGGGGGTAAATGAGCAGTTCTTC. Residues: CATSRDLAGGVNEQFF.

The chain links TRBV5-6 to TRBJ2-7; TRBD1 matches at 7 bases. V lost 4 bases and J lost 6; bases outside the gene matches: 4. Looked up from germline, CDR1 is SGHDT and CDR2 is YYEEEE. The CDR3 is made up of 12 amino acids. The CDR3 nucleotides read TGTGCCAGCAGCAGTACAGGGGTCGAGCAGTACTTC. Amino acids: CASSSTGVEQYF. Complete variable domain (other parts from reference TRBV5-6 and TRBJ2-7): DAGVTQSPTHLIKTRGQQVTLRCSPKSGHDTVSWYQQALGQGPQFIFQYYEEEERQRGNFPDRFSGHQFPNYSSELNVNALLLGDSALYLCASSSTGVEQYFGPGTRLTVT.

The chain joins TRBV6-4 to TRBJ1-1, with D uncertain. Germline V CDR1 and CDR2: MRHNA, SNTAGT. V was shortened by 2 bases and J by 3 bases, with 7 bases between the two germline ends. There are 13 residues in the CDR3. The CDR3 loop is CASSDTVDTEAFF. The CDR3 nucleotides are TGTGCCAGCAGTGACACTGTCGACACTGAAGCTTTCTTT.

About this clone: The junction and the germline gene differ at one end; a read error may be behind it. CDR3 protein: CASSPRQWDTSFEQYF. The CDR3 DNA is TGTGCCAGCAGTCCTAGACAGTGGGACACTTCCTTCGAGCAGTACTTC. The gene calls are TRBV27 and TRBJ2-7; D might be TRBD1 (6 bases). Germline V lookup: CDR1 MNHEY, CDR2 SMNVEV (reference sequence). This CDR3 region has 16 residues.

The chain has TRBV18 and TRBJ1-6; D possibly corresponds to TRBD1 (5 bases). There are 13 residues in the CDR3. Germline CDR1 reads KGHSH; CDR2 reads LQKENI. Trimming left V 3 bases short and J 7 bases short, with 7 bases between. DNA for the CDR3: TGTGCCAGCTCACCTCAGGGAAATTCACCCCTCCACTTT. Amino acid sequence: CASSPQGNSPLHF.

The chain has TRBV5-1 and TRBJ2-7; 9 bases are a match to TRBD1. The germline gives CDR1 SGHRS, CDR2 YFSETQ. The J segment lost 1 base and the V segment lost 0 bases, leaving 2 bases of the junction unmatched. The CDR3 is 15 amino acids. DNA for the CDR3: TGCGCCAGCAGCTTGGGACAGGGGGTTTCCTACGAGCAGTACTTC. It yields the protein CASSLGQGVSYEQYF.

A single count supports this clone. This chain uses TRBV10-2 with TRBJ2-5; D unclear. In germline, CDR1 is WSHSY, CDR2 SAAADI. Deletions cut 2 bases from V and 5 bases from J, with 3 bases between. The CDR3 extends over 11 amino acids. The CDR3: CASSEGETQYF. The DNA of the CDR3 is TGCGCCAGCAGTGAGGGGGAGACCCAGTACTTC.